Following are 24 T cell receptor beta chains from one sample sequenced in a study of technical replicates of blood from a handful of donors. Data came from immunoSEQ multiplex PCR; TCRdb stores just in-frame clones and leaves some out. Found here are approximately 92,000 clones, 85% to 95% of them singletons; the top ten hold about 0.36%. Material for sequencing was T cells isolated from PBMCs. The receptors shown here come from a human donor in good health.

The gene calls are TRBV11-3 and TRBJ2-6; D remains ambiguous. V shed 5 bases and J shed 0 bases, with 8 bases lying between them. CDR1 is SGHNT and CDR2 is YENEEA in the germline V gene. This CDR3 spans 15 amino acids. CDR3 sequence: CASSVRSSGANVLTF. The CDR3, as DNA: TGTGCCAGCAGCGTCCGGAGCTCTGGGGCCAACGTCCTGACTTTC.

The chain combines TRBV4-3 with TRBJ2-3; possibly TRBD2 for D (5 bases). Germline CDR1 LGHNA, CDR2 YSLEER. The V end lost 4 bases, the J end lost 0 bases, and 17 bases lay between the germline ends. The length of the CDR3 is 17 residues. CDR3 residues: CASSRLLGNLSTDTQYF. The CDR3 DNA sequence: TGCGCCAGCAGCCGATTACTCGGGAATCTTAGCACAGATACGCAGTATTTT.

This rearrangement joins TRBV6-1 to TRBJ1-5; 8 positions agree with TRBD1. The CDR3 runs 17 residues. The germline V gene has CDR1 MNHNS and CDR2 SASEGT. With V trimmed by 4 bases and J by 0 bases, 8 bases remained unmatched. The CDR3 DNA reads as TGTGCCAGCAGTGTTGGGACAGGCCTTAATAGCAATCAGCCCCAGCATTTT. Its protein is CASSVGTGLNSNQPQHF.

The CDR3 protein is CASSENRGLYNEQFF. CDR3 in DNA: TGTGCCAGCAGTGAAAACAGGGGGCTATACAATGAGCAGTTCTTC. The chain links TRBV6-1 to TRBJ2-1; 9 nucleotides align to TRBD1. Germline V lookup: CDR1 MNHNS, CDR2 SASEGT. This CDR3 spans 15 amino acids. Trimming cost V 2 bases and J 4 bases; bases outside gene matches: 3.

The chain recombines TRBV7-2 with TRBJ2-7; 8 bases fit TRBD1. Germline loops: CDR1 SGHTA, CDR2 FQGNSA. Trimming removed 6 bases from V and 1 base from J; junction bases left unmatched: 5. This CDR3 spans 14 amino acids. CDR3 sequence: CASRPTGESYEQYF. The CDR3 region has the DNA TGTGCCAGCAGACCGACAGGGGAGTCCTACGAGCAGTACTTC. The complete variable domain, with remaining parts taken from reference TRBV7-2 and TRBJ2-7, reads GAGVSQSPSNKVTEKGKDVELRCDPISGHTALYWYRQSLGQGLEFLIYFQGNSAPDKSGLPSDRFSAERTGGSVSTLTIQRTQQEDSAVYLCASRPTGESYEQYFGPGTRLTVT.

This rearrangement joins TRBV27 to TRBJ2-1, with 7 bases aligning to TRBD2. The V gene end was trimmed by 5 bases and the J gene end by 4 bases; junction bases not matched to a gene: 11. The CDR3 totals 16 residues. Germline V gives CDR1 MNHEY, CDR2 SMNVEV (reference sequence). The CDR3 loop reads CASSKKRDAPYNEQFF. DNA for the CDR3: TGTGCCAGCAGTAAAAAGCGGGACGCTCCTTACAATGAGCAGTTCTTC.

The chain carries TRBV21-1 and TRBJ1-2; the D call TRBD1 from the table was never checked on the DNA. TRBV21-1 constitutes a pseudogene. The CDR3 has 13 residues. CDR3 sequence: CASKQGNAYGYTF. The CDR3 nucleotides are TGTGCCAGTAAGCAGGGAAACGCCTATGGCTACACCTTC.

The CDR3 protein is CASMRAPYEQYF. The CDR3 DNA reads as TGTGCCAGCATGCGGGCCCCCTACGAGCAGTACTTC. V usage is TRBV6-1 and J usage is TRBJ2-7, with a tentative D call TRBD2 (5 bases). The V gene lost 7 bases and the J gene lost 2 bases, with 9 bases spanning the gap. CDR1 MNHNS and CDR2 SASEGT come from the germline V gene. The length of the CDR3 is 12 residues.

This chain uses TRBV20-1 with TRBJ2-1, with TRBD1 matching over 9 bases. V shed 0 bases and J 14 bases; nucleotides not matched to a gene: 2. Germline lookup yields CDR1 DFQATT and CDR2 SNEGSKA (reference sequence). There are 11 residues in the CDR3. Here the CDR3 reads CSARDRTGEFF. The CDR3 DNA reads as TGCAGTGCTAGAGATAGGACAGGGGAGTTCTTC.

The rearrangement uses TRBV1 and TRBJ2-5; TRBD2 is taken as the D call from the table, unchecked against the DNA. TRBV1 is a pseudogene locus. This CDR3 has 20 amino acids. As DNA, the CDR3 is TGCACCAGCAGCCGCGGCTCCGGGACTAGCGAGAGAAAAGCCCAAGAGACCCAGTACTTC. Its protein is CTSSRGSGTSERKAQETQYF.

The chain employs TRBV11-3 and TRBJ2-3, with 10 bases matching TRBD2. Trimming took 5 bases from V and 1 from J; bases not matched to a gene: 12. The CDR3 loop spans 18 amino acids. Looked up from germline, CDR1 is SGHNT and CDR2 is YENEEA. The CDR3 nucleotides read TGTGCCAGCAGCCGGAGGGTAGCGGGAGGTTTTGGCACAGATACGCAGTATTTT. Its protein product is CASSRRVAGGFGTDTQYF.

This rearrangement joins TRBV13 to TRBJ2-3, with 9 bases fitting TRBD1. V lost 5 bases and J lost 5; bases outside the gene matches: 5. In germline, CDR1 is PRHDT, CDR2 FYEKMQ (reference sequence). The length of the CDR3 is 14 residues. CDR3 in amino acids: CASSLRTGEDTQYF. As DNA, the CDR3 is TGTGCCAGCAGCCTCAGGACAGGGGAAGATACGCAGTATTTT.

This chain connects TRBV25-1 to TRBJ1-2; tentatively, D is TRBD1 (5 bases). The CDR3 is made up of 15 amino acids. Per the germline V gene, CDR1 is MGHDK and CDR2 is SYGVNS. V was cut by 3 bases and J by 5 bases, with 16 bases left in between. Here the CDR3 reads CASSDRGGQAYGYTF. The CDR3 bases are TGTGCCAGCAGTGATAGGGGCGGCCAAGCATATGGCTACACCTTC.

This chain connects TRBV19 to TRBJ1-5, with D perhaps matching TRBD1 (6 bases). V was pared by 10 bases and J by 1 base, with 11 bases between. The CDR3 runs to 13 residues. The V gene's germline CDR1 is LNHDA and CDR2 SQIVND (reference sequence). The CDR3 DNA sequence: TGTGCCACCGGGACACGGAGCAATCAGCCCCAGCATTTT. Amino acid sequence: CATGTRSNQPQHF.

V gene TRBV6-5 combines with J gene TRBJ2-7, with TRBD1 identical over 9 bases. The CDR3 contains 13 residues. V shed 8 bases and J 6 bases; nucleotides not matched to a gene: 8. The germline V gene encodes CDR1 MNHEY and CDR2 SVGAGI. CDR3 nucleotides: TGTGCCAGCGTGCGACAGGGGGAATCCGAGCAGTACTTC. The encoded protein is CASVRQGESEQYF.

The chain's CDR3 is CASSDNLAGGNKYNEQFF. The CDR3, as DNA: TGTGCCAGTAGTGACAATCTAGCGGGAGGCAATAAATACAATGAGCAGTTCTTC. The chain has TRBV19 and TRBJ2-1; 11 bases are shared with TRBD2. Per germline, CDR1 LNHDA and CDR2 SQIVND (reference sequence). J was trimmed by 4 bases and V by 5 bases; bases with no gene match: 13. This CDR3 spans 18 amino acids.

The chain recombines TRBV10-3 with TRBJ1-1; 9 positions agree with TRBD1. Germline trimming cut 10 bases from V and 7 bases from J; bases unmatched to any gene: 22. Looked up from germline, CDR1 is ENHRY and CDR2 is SYGVKD. The CDR3 extends over 17 amino acids. The CDR3 DNA reads TGTGCCAGCAGGGTTACAGGGGGCGCGGCTGGGTTGGTTGAAGCTTTCTTT. It codes for CASRVTGGAAGLVEAFF.

V is TRBV4-1 and J is TRBJ2-1; 9 bases fit TRBD2. CDR3 size: 12 residues. The germline V gene has CDR1 MGHRA and CDR2 YSYEKL. With 8 bases clipped from V and 5 bases from J, the junction kept 1 base outside the gene matches. The CDR3 reads CASASGNNEQFF. CDR3 sequence (DNA): TGCGCCAGCGCTAGCGGGAACAATGAGCAGTTCTTC.

The rearrangement links TRBV27 to TRBJ2-6, with 10 bases lining up with TRBD1. The CDR3 has 16 amino acids. Germline lookup yields CDR1 MNHEY and CDR2 SMNVEV (reference sequence). V dropped 3 bases and J dropped 1; count of bases not matched to a gene: 0. CDR3 DNA sequence: TGTGCCAGCAGTTTGGGACAGGGGTCTGGGGCCAACGTCCTGACTTTC. Translated, it gives CASSLGQGSGANVLTF. Supplemented by reference TRBV27 and TRBJ2-6, the full variable domain reads EAQVTQNPRYLITVTGKKLTVTCSQNMNHEYMSWYRQDPGLGLRQIYYSMNVEVTDKGDVPEGYKVSRKEKRNFPLILESPSPNQTSLYFCASSLGQGSGANVLTFGAGSRLTVL.

This chain connects TRBV28 to TRBJ1-4; tentatively, D is TRBD1 (5 bases). Germline-derived CDR1 and CDR2 are MDHEN and SYDVKM. V lost 4 bases and J 5 bases, leaving 8 bases between the germline ends. The CDR3 runs to 13 residues. The CDR3: CASSYGGNEKLFF. DNA of the CDR3: TGTGCCAGCAGTTACGGGGGGAATGAAAAACTGTTTTTT.

This sequence joins TRBV5-1 and TRBJ1-1, with 10 bases that match TRBD1. This CDR3 comprises 14 residues. CDR1 SGHRS and CDR2 YFSETQ come from the germline V gene. The trim removed 4 bases at V and 4 bases at J, leaving 4 bases unmatched. The CDR3 DNA follows: TGCGCCAGCAGCGGACAGGGGGGGGGCACTGAAGCTTTCTTT. Encoded protein: CASSGQGGGTEAFF.

This rearrangement joins TRBV19 to TRBJ1-3; 7 bases match TRBD1. Trimming took 4 bases from V and 0 from J; bases not matched to a gene: 0. The CDR3 totals 14 residues. In germline, CDR1 is LNHDA, CDR2 SQIVND (reference sequence). CDR3 bases: TGTGCCAGTAGTAGACAGGGCTCTGGAAACACCATATATTTT. This encodes CASSRQGSGNTIYF.

The gene calls are TRBV25-1 and TRBJ1-4; a possible D gene is TRBD1 (5 bases). This CDR3 has 15 amino acids. Germline values: CDR1 MGHDK, CDR2 SYGVNS. V lost 6 bases to trimming and J lost 0 bases, with 11 bases between them. The CDR3 DNA sequence: TGTGCCAGCAGCCCCTCAGGGACAACTAATGAAAAACTGTTTTTT. Encoded protein: CASSPSGTTNEKLFF.

This chain joins TRBV7-9 and TRBJ2-6; TRBD2 agrees at 10 bases. The CDR3 loop spans 19 amino acids. Germline values: CDR1 SEHNR, CDR2 FQNEAQ (reference sequence). J gave up 3 bases and V 6 bases, and 14 bases lay outside the gene matches. Here the CDR3 DNA reads TGTGCCAGCAGTTCACGGACAGGAATAGCGGGAGGTGGGGCCAACGTCCTGACTTTC. Translating gives CASSSRTGIAGGGANVLTF. Full variable domain (remainder filled in from reference TRBV7-9 and TRBJ2-6): DTGVSQNPRHKITKRGQNVTFRCDPISEHNRLYWYRQTLGQGPEFLTYFQNEAQLEKSRLLSDRFSAERPKGSFSTLEIQRTEQGDSAMYLCASSSRTGIAGGGANVLTFGAGSRLTVL.